Listed below are T cell receptor beta chains from one sample, sequenced in a study of STAT5B mutations in CD4+ large granular lymphocyte leukemia. Measured with immunoSEQ multiplex PCR; TCRdb has only the in-frame clones, and not every one. The sample holds fewer than 40,000 clones, 78% seen once. Sequencing was done on a sample of CD4+ T cells from blood buffy coats. All receptors come from a human donor in good health. Each CDR3 is given with its conserved first and last residue. D genes are given only for firm matches. Clone size is not always given. Where it is, it says once, few, many or a class for expanded clones.

V: TRBV19; J: TRBJ1-1; size: few; D: NA; CDR3: CASSMTVMNTEAFF; DNA: TGTGCCAGTAGTATGACGGTAATGAACACTGAAGCTTTCTTT
V: TRBV7-9; J: TRBJ1-1; size: NA; D: TRBD1; CDR3: CASSLHPGQGTEAFF; DNA: TGTGCCAGCAGCTTACATCCGGGACAGGGCACTGAAGCTTTCTTT
V: TRBV28; J: TRBJ2-4; size: NA; D: NA; CDR3: CASSLYGVQYF; DNA: TGTGCCAGCAGTCTCTATGGCGTTCAGTACTTC
V: TRBV4-1; J: TRBJ2-2; size: NA; D: TRBD1; CDR3: CASSQPGGRVGTGELFF; DNA: TGCGCCAGCAGCCAACCAGGGGGAAGGGTTGGCACCGGGGAGCTGTTTTTT
V: TRBV19; J: TRBJ2-1; size: NA; D: NA; CDR3: CASLQGPWGEQFF; DNA: TGTGCCAGCCTTCAGGGCCCCTGGGGTGAGCAGTTCTTC
V: TRBV15; J: TRBJ2-3; size: NA; D: TRBD1; CDR3: CATSIGTGGDTQYF; DNA: TGTGCCACCAGCATAGGGACAGGGGGAGATACGCAGTATTTT
V: TRBV6-1; J: TRBJ1-1; size: NA; D: NA; CDR3: CASSEGSPNTEAFF; DNA: TGTGCCAGCAGTGAAGGGTCCCCGAACACTGAAGCTTTCTTT
V: TRBV29-1; J: TRBJ1-2; size: NA; D: TRBD1; CDR3: CSGGTGAVHNYGYTF; DNA: TGCAGCGGCGGGACAGGGGCAGTGCATAACTATGGCTACACCTTC
V: TRBV30; J: TRBJ2-2; size: NA; D: NA; CDR3: CAWPTPGHIFTGELFF; DNA: TGTGCCTGGCCTACCCCGGGACACATTTTCACCGGGGAGCTGTTTTTT
V: TRBV5-4; J: TRBJ2-7; size: NA; D: TRBD1; CDR3: CASSLRDRGSYEQYF; DNA: TGTGCCAGCAGCTTGCGGGACAGGGGCTCCTACGAGCAGTACTTC
V: TRBV4-2; J: TRBJ2-7; size: NA; D: NA; CDR3: CASSQDSSGNPYEQYF; DNA: TGTGCCAGCAGCCAAGATTCCAGCGGAAACCCCTACGAGCAGTACTTC
V: TRBV9; J: TRBJ2-7; size: NA; D: TRBD1; CDR3: CASSAGQEPYEQYF; DNA: TGTGCCAGCAGCGCAGGACAGGAGCCCTACGAGCAGTACTTC
V: TRBV21-1; J: TRBJ1-5; size: NA; D: NA; CDR3: CASSKIREPYSNQPQHF; DNA: TGTGCCAGCAGCAAGATACGCGAGCCTTATAGCAATCAGCCCCAGCATTTT
V: TRBV7-2; J: TRBJ2-1; size: NA; D: NA; CDR3: CASSLGSPPNEQFF; DNA: TGTGCCAGCAGCTTAGGGTCGCCCCCCAATGAGCAGTTCTTC
V: TRBV27; J: TRBJ2-3; size: NA; D: NA; CDR3: CASSLSWQNTDTQYF; DNA: TGTGCCAGCAGTTTATCGTGGCAGAACACAGATACGCAGTATTTT
V: TRBV19; J: TRBJ1-5; size: NA; D: TRBD1; CDR3: CASSATTGIGQPQHF; DNA: TGTGCCAGTAGTGCCACGACAGGGATAGGGCAGCCCCAGCATTTT
V: TRBV7-2; J: TRBJ1-1; size: NA; D: NA; CDR3: CASSLAWRGTEAFF; DNA: TGTGCCAGCAGCTTAGCCTGGCGAGGCACTGAAGCTTTCTTT
V: TRBV30; J: TRBJ1-2; size: NA; D: NA; CDR3: CAWNLNGYTF; DNA: TGTGCCTGGAACCTCAATGGCTACACCTTC
V: TRBV5-8; J: TRBJ1-2; size: NA; D: NA; CDR3: CASSFSRHPGYTF; DNA: TGTGCCAGCAGCTTTAGCCGGCATCCCGGCTACACCTTC
V: TRBV12-5; J: TRBJ2-1; size: NA; D: NA; CDR3: CASGGLVTDNEQFF; DNA: TGTGCTAGTGGTGGTTTGGTAACGGATAATGAGCAGTTCTTC
V: TRBV7-2; J: TRBJ2-3; size: once; D: NA; CDR3: CASSLPDGTDTQYF; DNA: TGTGCCAGCAGCCTCCCGGATGGCACAGATACGCAGTATTTT
V: TRBV18; J: TRBJ2-7; size: NA; D: NA; CDR3: CASSPQTASYEQYF; DNA: TGTGCCAGCTCACCACAAACTGCCTCCTACGAGCAGTACTTC
V: TRBV19; J: TRBJ1-5; size: NA; D: TRBD1; CDR3: CASSIDLQGWWQPQHF; DNA: TGTGCCAGTAGTATAGACCTACAGGGGTGGTGGCAGCCCCAGCATTTT
V: TRBV21-1; J: TRBJ2-7; size: few; D: NA; CDR3: CATTGTESDEQYF; DNA: TGTGCCACCACCGGGACAGAGTCTGACGAGCAGTACTTC
V: TRBV15; J: TRBJ1-5; size: few; D: TRBD1; CDR3: CATSTDRDVGQPQHF; DNA: TGTGCCACCAGCACCGACAGGGATGTAGGTCAGCCCCAGCATTTT
V: TRBV5-4; J: TRBJ1-1; size: NA; D: TRBD1; CDR3: CASSQNRGLLTEAFF; DNA: TGTGCCAGCAGCCAAAACAGGGGGCTGTTGACTGAAGCTTTCTTT
V: TRBV6-6; J: TRBJ1-6; size: few; D: NA; CDR3: CASSYQELNSPLHF; DNA: TGTGCCAGCAGTTACCAAGAGTTAAATTCACCCCTCCACTTT
V: TRBV7-9; J: TRBJ1-1; size: few; D: TRBD1; CDR3: CASSLDRGPNTEAFF; DNA: TGTGCCAGCAGCTTAGACAGGGGGCCGAACACTGAAGCTTTCTTT
V: TRBV21-1; J: TRBJ1-5; size: few; D: NA; CDR3: CASSKRGSQPQHF; DNA: TGTGCCAGCAGCAAAAGAGGGAGCCAGCCCCAGCATTTT
V: TRBV6-5; J: TRBJ1-3; size: NA; D: NA; CDR3: CASSFQGSGNTIYF; DNA: TGTGCCAGCAGTTTTCAGGGAAGTGGAAACACCATATATTTT
V: TRBV19; J: TRBJ1-5; size: few; D: NA; CDR3: CASSIGASGNQPQHF; DNA: TGTGCCAGTAGTATTGGGGCGAGTGGCAATCAGCCCCAGCATTTT
V: TRBV19; J: TRBJ2-6; size: once; D: NA; CDR3: CASSPYLSGANVLTF; DNA: TGTGCCAGTAGTCCCTACCTCTCTGGGGCCAACGTCCTGACTTTC
V: TRBV15; J: TRBJ2-1; size: NA; D: NA; CDR3: CATSSWGTQGYEQFF; DNA: TGTGCCACCAGCAGTTGGGGGACGCAGGGCTATGAGCAGTTCTTC
V: TRBV6-4; J: TRBJ2-3; size: few; D: TRBD2; CDR3: CASRPGLASDTQYF; DNA: TGTGCCAGCAGACCGGGACTAGCATCAGATACGCAGTATTTT
V: TRBV13; J: TRBJ2-7; size: few; D: NA; CDR3: CASSLPAQYEQYF; DNA: TGTGCCAGCAGTCTACCTGCCCAATACGAGCAGTACTTC
V: TRBV10-1; J: TRBJ2-5; size: NA; D: NA; CDR3: CASSPNQETQYF; DNA: TGCGCCAGCAGTCCGAACCAAGAGACCCAGTACTTC
V: TRBV7-2; J: TRBJ2-5; size: NA; D: NA; CDR3: CASSLAAGEETQYF; DNA: TGTGCCAGCAGCTTAGCCGCCGGGGAAGAGACCCAGTACTTC
V: TRBV5-1; J: TRBJ2-3; size: NA; D: TRBD2; CDR3: CASSPRTSGGAGDTQYF; DNA: TGCGCCAGCAGCCCCCGGACTAGCGGGGGGGCCGGAGATACGCAGTATTTT
V: TRBV10-1; J: TRBJ2-3; size: NA; D: NA; CDR3: CASSEAGTDTQYF; DNA: TGCGCCAGCAGTGAGGCGGGAACAGATACGCAGTATTTT
V: TRBV7-2; J: TRBJ2-1; size: NA; D: NA; CDR3: CASSLGFGAYNEQFF; DNA: TGTGCCAGCAGCTTAGGTTTCGGCGCCTACAATGAGCAGTTCTTC
V: TRBV5-5; J: TRBJ2-7; size: NA; D: NA; CDR3: CASSLELGLAYEQYF; DNA: TGTGCCAGCAGCTTGGAGTTGGGACTTGCCTACGAGCAGTACTTC
V: TRBV2; J: TRBJ1-4; size: few; D: TRBD1; CDR3: CASRPGTAAEKLFF; DNA: TGTGCCAGCAGACCTGGGACAGCCGCTGAAAAACTGTTTTTT
V: TRBV7-2; J: TRBJ2-5; size: once; D: NA; CDR3: CASSSYSGEETQYF; DNA: TGTGCCAGCAGCTCCTATTCGGGGGAAGAGACCCAGTACTTC
V: TRBV12-1; J: TRBJ1-1; size: NA; D: NA; CDR3: CARTGGCTEAFF; DNA: TGTGCCCGAACAGGGGGATGTACTGAAGCTTTCTTT
V: TRBV7-3; J: TRBJ2-3; size: NA; D: TRBD2; CDR3: CASSILAGGTDTQYF; DNA: TGTGCCAGCAGCATCCTAGCGGGGGGCACAGATACGCAGTATTTT
V: TRBV7-9; J: TRBJ1-3; size: NA; D: NA; CDR3: CASSLTGNTIYF; DNA: TGTGCCAGCAGCTTAACTGGAAACACCATATATTTT
V: TRBV30; J: TRBJ1-5; size: few; D: NA; CDR3: CAWSGTLYEPQHF; DNA: TGTGCCTGGAGCGGGACCCTTTACGAGCCCCAGCATTTT
V: TRBV21-1; J: TRBJ1-5; size: NA; D: NA; CDR3: CASSKGETGGNQPQHF; DNA: TGTGCCAGCAGCAAAGGGGAAACAGGGGGAAATCAGCCCCAGCATTTT
V: TRBV5-4; J: TRBJ1-2; size: NA; D: NA; CDR3: CASSLFRGSNYGYTF; DNA: TGTGCCAGCAGCTTGTTTCGGGGGTCCAACTATGGCTACACCTTC
V: TRBV13; J: TRBJ1-4; size: few; D: NA; CDR3: CASSLRAGAIPGKLFF; DNA: TGTGCCAGCAGCCTTCGAGCGGGGGCCATACCCGGAAAACTGTTTTTT
V: TRBV27; J: TRBJ2-2; size: NA; D: TRBD2; CDR3: CASSRGLAGANTGELFF; DNA: TGTGCCAGCAGCCGAGGACTAGCGGGAGCGAACACCGGGGAGCTGTTTTTT
V: TRBV7-6; J: TRBJ1-3; size: NA; D: NA; CDR3: CASSTPGNTIYF; DNA: TGTGCCAGCAGTACTCCTGGAAACACCATATATTTT
V: TRBV7-2; J: TRBJ2-1; size: NA; D: TRBD2; CDR3: CASKLAGGLNEQFF; DNA: TGTGCCAGCAAACTAGCGGGGGGGCTCAATGAGCAGTTCTTC
V: TRBV5-1; J: TRBJ2-1; size: NA; D: TRBD2; CDR3: CASSFPKAGVEQFF; DNA: TGCGCCAGCAGCTTCCCGAAAGCGGGGGTCGAGCAGTTCTTC
V: TRBV19; J: TRBJ2-1; size: NA; D: NA; CDR3: CASSIQDEQFF; DNA: TGTGCCAGTAGTATTCAGGATGAGCAGTTCTTC